Each of the 25 T cell receptor beta chains below was sequenced from the same sample in a study of vaccination and CD4 T cells after COVID-19 (dated by TCRdb to between 2020 and 2023). Libraries were constructed by PCR. The instrument was an Illumina iSeq 100. DNA from cultured CD4+ T cells was subjected to TCR sequencing with the Oncomine TCR Beta short-read assay at the Johns Hopkins FTIC core. The raw public data were reprocessed by TCRdb itself: fastp quality trimming at Q25, MiXCR clonotype calling, in-frame beta chains only. A single entry per CDR3 protein holds the most common genes and DNA from its merged rows. Present in this sample are over 25,000 distinct CDR3 sequences, 55% to 80% of which were seen just once. The ten largest clones represent around a sixth of the sample. These TCRs' antigens remain unknown. The sample's treatment or condition label is to be understood as: 10-day PBMC culture with coronavirus spike peptide pools or control peptides (ViraFEST assay).

The sequencing here drew on CD4+ T cells from blood, cultured in vitro, taken after SARS-CoV-2 vaccination. Receptors were obtained from a human donor who received a COVID-19 vaccine.

The J gene is TRBJ1-3, the V gene TRBV30; D call uncertain. CDR1 and CDR2 from the germline V gene are GTSNPN and SVGIG (reference sequence). This CDR3 has 14 residues. With 4 bases removed from V and 2 bases from J, the gap between germline ends came to 12 bases. The CDR3 DNA follows: TGTGCCTGGACAGGAGGGAACGCTGGAAACACCATATATTTT. This sequence encodes CAWTGGNAGNTIYF.

Only a few counts were recorded for this clonotype. The CDR3 DNA is TGCAGTGATGCGGACAGGGACACAGATACGCAGTATTTT. Translated: CSDADRDTDTQYF. The gene calls are TRBV20-1 and TRBJ2-3; 8 nucleotides agree with TRBD1. This CDR3 spans 13 amino acids. CDR1 and CDR2 (germline): DFQATT, SNEGSKA (reference sequence). V gave up 7 bases and J gave up 2 bases; unmatched junction bases: 5.

CDR3 in DNA: TGTGCCTGGGGGCGCCCCGGGACAGGGGGCTACGAGCAGTACTTC. Encoded protein: CAWGRPGTGGYEQYF. This chain joins TRBV30 and TRBJ2-7; TRBD1 matches 11 bases. In germline, CDR1 is GTSNPN, CDR2 SVGIG (reference sequence). V lost 5 bases to trimming and J lost 3 bases; unmatched junction nucleotides: 9. This CDR3 spans 15 amino acids.

The genes are TRBV2 and TRBJ2-5, with TRBD1 matching over 8 bases. CDR3 length equals 15 residues. Unmatched junction bases numbered 12, after V lost 8 bases and J lost 4 bases. Germline CDR1 and CDR2: SNHLY and FYNNEI. CDR3 residues: CASQERTGLGETQYF. CDR3 DNA: TGTGCCAGCCAAGAACGGACAGGGTTGGGAGAGACCCAGTACTTC.

This clonotype was counted a few times. This chain links TRBV7-9 with TRBJ2-3; 8 bases align to TRBD2. Germline-derived CDR1 and CDR2 are SEHNR and FQNEAQ (reference sequence). After removal of 4 bases from V and 6 bases from J, the junction contained 9 bases not matched to a gene. The CDR3 consists of 15 residues. The CDR3 region has the DNA TGTGCCAGCAGCTCTTGGCGGGGGGACTCCGATACGCAGTATTTT. This sequence encodes CASSSWRGDSDTQYF.

The V call is TRBV4-1, the J call TRBJ1-6; D perhaps matches TRBD1 (6 bases). V was pared by 0 bases and J by 7 bases, with 16 bases between. The CDR3 contains 17 residues. Germline V gene sequence: CDR1 MGHRA, CDR2 YSYEKL. Here the CDR3 reads CASSQEPPTGPNSPLHF. CDR3 nucleotides: TGCGCCAGCAGCCAAGAACCCCCAACAGGGCCCAATTCACCCCTCCACTTT.

The chain has TRBV11-3 and TRBJ2-5; unclear D gene. Trimming cost V 0 bases and J 5 bases, with 10 bases left between them. The CDR3 is 14 residues long. Germline V CDR1 and CDR2: SGHNT, YENEEA. The CDR3, as DNA: TGTGCCAGCAGCTTAGATCAGTTTTGGGAGACCCAGTACTTC. Residues: CASSLDQFWETQYF.

This clonotype appeared a few times. The chain joins TRBV7-2 to TRBJ1-1; D is unresolved. V shed 2 bases and J shed 1 base, with 5 bases lying between them. The CDR3 spans 13 residues. Germline lookup yields CDR1 SGHTA and CDR2 FQGNSA. The CDR3 loop is CASSLLGNTEAFF. Here the CDR3 DNA reads TGTGCCAGCAGCTTATTGGGGAACACTGAAGCTTTCTTT.

This chain links TRBV20-1 with TRBJ1-6; D not resolved. Germline V gives CDR1 DFQATT, CDR2 SNEGSKA (reference sequence). This CDR3 contains 13 residues. V gave up 3 bases and J gave up 7 bases, with 10 bases separating them. This chain's CDR3 is CSASLVRNSPLHF. Written as DNA, the CDR3 is TGCAGTGCTAGTCTGGTACGGAATTCACCCCTCCACTTT.

The chain uses TRBV7-2 and TRBJ2-7; possibly TRBD2 for D (7 bases). This CDR3 spans 17 amino acids. Germline V gene lookup returns CDR1 SGHTA and CDR2 FQGNSA. The V end lost 2 bases, the J end lost 7 bases, and 24 bases lay between the germline ends. The CDR3 loop reads CASSLRGGMGAPGEQYF. CDR3 DNA: TGTGCCAGCAGCTTAAGGGGGGGGATGGGGGCGCCCGGAGAGCAGTACTTC.

The chain carries TRBV24-1 and TRBJ2-7, with 8 nucleotides matching TRBD1. After removal of 4 bases from V and 3 bases from J, the junction contained 7 bases not matched to a gene. Germline CDR1 is KGHDR and CDR2 is SFDVKD. The CDR3 runs to 15 residues. In DNA, the CDR3 is TGTGCCACCAGTGAATTCGACAGGGGTGACTACGAGCAGTACTTC. This encodes CATSEFDRGDYEQYF.

The J gene is TRBJ1-1, the V gene TRBV12-3 or TRBV12-4; D not resolved. The V gene lost 1 base and the J gene lost 5 bases, with 8 bases spanning the gap. The CDR3 runs to 13 residues. CDR3 protein: CASSLVSETEAFF. The CDR3 coding sequence is TGTGCCAGCAGTTTAGTGTCTGAAACTGAAGCTTTCTTT.

The V and J genes are TRBV24-1 and TRBJ1-3, with unresolved D. The germline V gene encodes CDR1 KGHDR and CDR2 SFDVKD. Trimming took off 12 bases at V and 0 bases at J, with 2 bases between the two ends. The CDR3 loop spans 10 amino acids. The CDR3 reads CASSGNTIYF. In DNA, the CDR3 is TGTGCCTCCTCTGGAAACACCATATATTTT.

This clonotype was seen only once. The V and J genes are TRBV4-1 and TRBJ1-5, with 9 bases lining up with TRBD1. Germline V gene sequence: CDR1 MGHRA, CDR2 YSYEKL. Trimming cost V 4 bases and J 2 bases; bases outside gene matches: 12. CDR3 size: 18 residues. CDR3 in amino acids: CASSPSDRGSGGNQPQHF. Written as DNA, the CDR3 is TGCGCCAGCAGCCCTTCGGACAGGGGAAGTGGTGGCAATCAGCCCCAGCATTTT.

The chain is built from TRBV19 and TRBJ1-5; maybe TRBD1 (6 bases). This CDR3 is built from 13 residues. The germline V gene encodes CDR1 LNHDA and CDR2 SQIVND (reference sequence). Trimming removed 5 bases from V and 4 bases from J, with 9 bases in between. This CDR3 is CASSPGQNQPQHF. Written as DNA, the CDR3 is TGTGCCAGTAGTCCTGGACAGAATCAGCCCCAGCATTTT.

The chain has TRBV5-1 and TRBJ1-4; D gene uncertain. The germline CDR1 and CDR2 sequences are SGHRS and YFSETQ. The CDR3 is 14 residues long. V was trimmed by 3 bases and J by 5 bases, leaving 11 bases between them. The CDR3 here is CASSSDGRNEKLFF. CDR3 DNA sequence: TGCGCCAGCAGCTCCGATGGACGGAATGAAAAACTGTTTTTT.

CDR3 amino acids: CASSYWGEGETQYF. The CDR3 DNA reads as TGTGCCAGCAGTTACTGGGGGGAGGGGGAGACCCAGTACTTC. The rearrangement joins TRBV6-5 to TRBJ2-5; 7 bases agree with TRBD2. CDR3 length: 14 residues. The V segment lost 1 base and the J segment 5 bases; nucleotides outside the gene matches: 4. Germline V CDR1 and CDR2: MNHEY, SVGAGI.

The rearrangement joins TRBV21-1 to TRBJ1-5. TRBV21-1 is annotated as a pseudogene. The CDR3 consists of 14 residues. CDR3 in DNA: TGTGCCAGCAGCAAAGACGGAAGCAATCAGCCCCAGCATTTT. Residues: CASSKDGSNQPQHF.

The gene calls are TRBV11-2 and TRBJ2-7; 8 bases map to TRBD1. The J segment lost 6 bases and the V segment lost 5 bases, leaving 9 bases of the junction unmatched. The CDR3 extends over 14 amino acids. Germline V gene lookup returns CDR1 SGHAT and CDR2 FQNNGV. CDR3 region: CASSGRQGQGEQYF. The CDR3 bases are TGTGCCAGCAGCGGTCGACAGGGGCAGGGCGAGCAGTACTTC.

This chain joins TRBV5-1 and TRBJ2-5; TRBD2 aligns across 8 bases. The CDR3 extends over 15 amino acids. V trimming: 4 bases; J trimming: 0 bases; junction bases outside the gene matches: 5. CDR1 is SGHRS and CDR2 is YFSETQ in the germline V gene. The CDR3 loop reads CASSRGGGYQETQYF. DNA of the CDR3: TGCGCCAGCAGCCGGGGCGGGGGGTACCAAGAGACCCAGTACTTC.

This clonotype was recorded a few times. The rearrangement joins TRBV6-5 to TRBJ1-2; TRBD1 might be the D (6 bases). The CDR3 has 16 amino acids. V lost 4 bases and J 0 bases, leaving 15 bases between the germline ends. The germline gives CDR1 MNHEY, CDR2 SVGAGI. The CDR3 DNA reads as TGTGCCAGCAGTTCTTATAAAGGGACATCTAACTATGGCTACACCTTC. This encodes CASSSYKGTSNYGYTF.

This sequence joins TRBV24-1 and TRBJ1-1; 7 nucleotides line up with TRBD1. V shed 4 bases and J 1 base; nucleotides not matched to a gene: 2. The CDR3 is 14 residues long. Germline CDR1 KGHDR, CDR2 SFDVKD. The chain's CDR3 is CATSDRTGNTEAFF. In DNA form, the CDR3 reads TGTGCCACCAGTGACCGGACAGGGAACACTGAAGCTTTCTTT.

This chain connects TRBV6-1 to TRBJ1-6; perhaps TRBD1 as D (6 bases). The V and J ends lost 5 bases and 6 bases respectively, with 14 bases between them. Germline assignment: CDR1 MNHNS and CDR2 SASEGT. CDR3 length equals 15 residues. This CDR3 reads CASSPRGHPNSPLHF. Written as DNA, the CDR3 is TGTGCCAGCAGTCCCAGGGGCCACCCTAATTCACCCCTCCACTTT.

The rearrangement links TRBV6-5 to TRBJ1-2; 7 bases are a match to TRBD1. Germline values: CDR1 MNHEY, CDR2 SVGAGI. The CDR3 sequence is 15 residues long. The V gene end was trimmed by 0 bases and the J gene end by 7 bases; junction bases not matched to a gene: 8. CDR3 region: CASSYSGQVTRGYTF. For the CDR3, the DNA is TGTGCCAGCAGTTACTCTGGACAGGTTACGCGTGGCTACACCTTC.

A remark on this clonotype: With a much larger clone just one base away, this may be a read error. The chain joins TRBV10-1 to TRBJ1-2; D remains unclear. This CDR3 comprises 13 residues. Germline V gene data show CDR1 as WNHNN and CDR2 as SYGVQD (reference sequence). The CDR3 loop is CARSEVGSLGFTF. The CDR3 region has the DNA TGCGCCAGGAGTGAAGTGGGCAGCCTAGGATTCACCTTC.